Following are 6 T cell receptor beta chains from one sample sequenced in a study of blood T cells in healthy people across ages. The authors ran a second PCR of about 6 to 11 cycles using a sample-barcoded 5' primer and a J-beta primer mix. TCRdb re-analysed the 5' RACE reads in MiXCR, keeping a single row per CDR3 protein. The sample holds 1.5 million to 2 million distinct CDR3 sequences, roughly 28% seen once. What was sequenced was blood. All receptors come from a woman in her twenties or thirties in good health.

J is TRBJ2-5 and V is TRBV20-1; tentative D call: TRBD2 (6 bases). The ends were cut back, 6 bases at V and 3 bases at J, with 17 bases in the middle. CDR1 and CDR2 (germline): DFQATT, SNEGSKA (reference sequence). The CDR3 has 14 residues. In DNA, the CDR3 is TGCAGTGCCGTAGGAGAGCGGGCAGAAGAGACCCAGTACTTC. The encoded protein is CSAVGERAEETQYF.

A remark on this clonotype: A much larger clone sits a single nucleotide away, making a read error possible. The chain has TRBV12-5 and TRBJ2-1, with 7 bases lining up with TRBD1. Germline-derived CDR1 and CDR2 are LGHNT and FRNRAP. V gave up 6 bases and J gave up 5 bases; unmatched junction bases: 7. The CDR3 extends over 14 amino acids. The CDR3 spells CASGPRTGNNEQFF. CDR3 nucleotides: TGTGCTAGTGGCCCCAGGACAGGCAACAATGAGCAGTTCTTC.

The V and J genes are TRBV3-1 and TRBJ2-6; D remains ambiguous. The CDR3 has 17 residues. Germline V lookup: CDR1 LGHDT, CDR2 YNNKEL (reference sequence). The V end lost 2 bases, the J end lost 1 base, and 12 bases lay between the germline ends. CDR3 protein: CASSQRDGGSGANVLTF. The CDR3 DNA reads as TGTGCCAGCAGCCAAAGAGATGGTGGGTCTGGGGCCAACGTCCTGACTTTC.

This clonotype was counted a single time. The chain employs TRBV7-9 and TRBJ1-3; D is perhaps TRBD1 (5 bases). Deletions cut 4 bases from V and 0 bases from J, with 16 bases between. This CDR3 has 17 amino acids. Germline V gene sequence: CDR1 SEHNR, CDR2 FQNEAQ (reference sequence). As DNA, the CDR3 is TGTGCCAGCAGCTGGGCGGGGAACAGGTACTCTGGAAACACCATATATTTT. Translation gives CASSWAGNRYSGNTIYF.

This clonotype was recorded at least ten times. This chain uses TRBV29-1 with TRBJ1-2; maybe TRBD1 (6 bases). V gave up 3 bases and J gave up 3 bases, with 8 bases separating them. Germline values: CDR1 SQVTM, CDR2 ANQGSEA. The CDR3 covers 12 residues. CDR3 bases: TGCAGCGTTGAGGCAGGGGACTATGGCTACACCTTC. Translating it yields CSVEAGDYGYTF.

The rearrangement uses TRBV7-2 and TRBJ2-2; D remains ambiguous. V dropped 2 bases and J dropped 6 bases, with 10 bases sitting between them. Germline CDR1 reads SGHTA; CDR2 reads FQGNSA. The CDR3 length is 14 residues. CDR3: CASSLMGEAGELFF. The DNA for the CDR3 is TGTGCCAGCAGCTTAATGGGCGAGGCCGGGGAGCTGTTTTTT.